The clone carrying this T cell receptor (beta chain) was counted many times. Its specificity is not known. A TCRbeta library incorporating unique molecular identifiers was prepared. In TCRdb, the PCR reads were re-called with MiXCR into one record per CDR3 protein. Among approximately 490,000 distinct CDR3 sequences listed, about 11% were seen once. The source of the sample is a study of T-cell reconstitution after alpha-beta-depleted transplantation in children. The study's findings and limits: Several hundred rapidly expanded clones from non-depleted graft cells reportedly supplied alpha-beta T cells about two months post-transplant. Newly produced T cells mostly provided counts and TCRbeta diversity after one year, as hyperexpanded clones declined. Surviving recipient T cells and thymic progenitors underlay high day-60 TCRbeta diversity in some patients.

The CDR3 consists of 15 residues. With V trimmed by 4 bases and J by 5 bases, 5 bases remained unmatched. Germline V gives CDR1 SGDLS, CDR2 YYNGEE. The chain carries TRBV9 and TRBJ2-2; 10 nucleotides align to TRBD1. Specimen: PBMCs, collected before TCRalphabeta/CD19-depleted stem cell transplant. This receptor was taken from a child aged 2 to 10 with inherited bone marrow failure, due to receive a stem cell transplant. This chain's CDR3 is CASSIRTGGTGELFF. CDR3 DNA sequence: TGTGCCAGCAGCATACGGACAGGGGGGACCGGGGAGCTGTTTTTT.